Described below is a single T cell receptor (beta chain) sequence and its context. Its recognized antigen is unknown. Base-call qualities are not available, and no considerably larger clone is one nucleotide away. These data are taken from a study of blood T cell repertoires in COVID-19 (dated by TCRdb to the early 2020s). Regarding the study in general: Samples covering the acute and convalescent phases of COVID-19 were provided by collaborators in the United States, Italy and Spain. Deeply sampled blood TCRbeta repertoires from subjects exposed to, actively infected with, or recovered from COVID-19 were included in the dataset. Sample metadata almost always included a de-identified subject ID, COVID-19 status, age in years and sex. Samples came from the ongoing ImmuneRACE study (first 160 participants) plus 1,254 subjects from 6 global collaborators. Where available, HLA class I and class II types were taken from metadata supplied by the sample provider and were not determined by assay-based typing. The repertoires were released in a freely available public database intended as a resource for research on the immune response to SARS-CoV-2. The material from the prospective study consisted of cDNA or gDNA derived from T cells, B-cell-depleted T cells, or PBMCs.

Enrolling through a virtual design, the prospective study's participants ranged in age from roughly 18 to 100 years and lived across some 22 United States geographic areas. In the prospective study, cohorts were assigned on the basis of participant-reported clinical history obtained from a screening survey and a study questionnaire. Mobile phlebotomists in the prospective study collected whole blood, serum and a nasopharyngeal or oropharyngeal swab from every participant. Additional blood draws and questionnaires over an approximately 2-month period could optionally be provided by prospective study participants. Before DNA extraction, blood samples from the prospective study were shipped at room temperature or frozen. TCRbeta CDR3 regions were amplified from genomic DNA using the immunoSEQ Assay, a bias-controlled multiplex PCR. The original pipeline was this. Within the assay, amplification of reference gene primers was used to estimate how many nucleated cells each sample contained. To quantify the absolute abundance of each unique TCRbeta CDR3 rearrangement, sequence reads were collapsed and filtered. For each sample, productive Simpson clonality was calculated as the square root of Simpson's diversity index over productive rearrangements. Entries here come from immuneACCESS through TCRdb and include only in-frame sequences with V and J called. Some clones fail to appear in such tables; in the studies checked, an unresolved V gene covers under half of the shortfall, and the cause of the remainder is unknown. V, J and clone size reflect that table, while D and trimming were determined from the DNA. The sample table holds about 250,000 clones, of which roughly 90% were seen once. The ten most abundant clones make up around 4.2% of the sample.

Study-wide conclusions, independent of this receptor: The amount of clinical and demographic metadata varied by source and participant and was provided uncurated.

V and J are trimmed by 0 bases and 2 bases, and the gene matches miss 7 bases of the junction. The CDR3 runs 17 amino acids, cysteine and phenylalanine included. CDR3 DNA only is kept here, 51 bases in frame from base 1. For CDR1 and CDR2, the germline V gene (reference sequence) lists LGHDT and YNNKEL. This sequence uses TRBV3-1 (or the pseudogene TRBV3-2) and TRBJ2-1, with 7 junctional bases fitting TRBD2. This clonotype was obtained from a woman in her twenties or thirties with acute COVID-19. The sequenced sample consisted of PBMCs or T cells enriched from blood (not recorded which). CDR3 reads: CASSQDHGGFAYNEQFF. The DNA sequence is TGTGCCAGCAGCCAAGACCACGGGGGGTTCGCCTACAATGAGCAGTTCTTC.